By proportion, the clone carrying this T cell receptor beta chain is medium-sized. As yet, its antigen is unknown. The sample comes from a study of OX40 agonist ivuxolimab in advanced cancers. On the study more broadly: Eligibility rules accepted prior anti-PD-1, anti-PD-L1 or anti-CTLA-4 therapy, and roughly 40% had some. Study-level results: In the 0.1 to 3.0 mg/kg range, CD4+ and CD8+ blood T cells had expanded clonally by week 6.

TCRdb's table, derived via immunoSEQ multiplex PCR, lists solely in-frame clones and lacks some. The sample lists more than 55,000 clones; 75% to 90% were seen once. The TCR sequence derives from an adult with an advanced solid tumor such as melanoma, head and neck, liver or kidney cancer. Sequences were derived from CD4+ or CD8+ T cells sorted from blood, sampled in a trial of the OX40 agonist ivuxolimab.

CDR3 in amino acids: CASSFDDRGGQYF. The DNA of the CDR3 is TGTGCCAGCAGTTTCGACGACAGGGGTGGGCAGTACTTC. This chain connects TRBV27 to TRBJ2-7, with 8 bases fitting TRBD1. With 3 bases clipped from V and 9 bases from J, the junction kept 7 bases outside the gene matches. This CDR3 has 13 residues. Germline lookup yields CDR1 MNHEY and CDR2 SMNVEV (reference sequence).